The TCR beta chain described here comes from a study of patients and donors after allogeneic stem cell transplantation. The sample holds a few counts of this clonotype. TCRdb re-analysed the RT-PCR reads in MiXCR, keeping a single row per CDR3 protein. The sample includes hundreds of thousands of distinct CDR3 sequences, 16% of them seen just once. Sequencing used blood, either unsorted or a sorted T cell fraction (not recorded which). The clonotype comes from a human donor who was either an allogeneic HSCT recipient or a stem cell or donor lymphocyte infusion donor (not recorded which). It is not recorded whose cells these are; they may come from a transplant donor.

The CDR3 region has the DNA TGTGCCAGCAGTCAGGGACTAGCGAGCTCCTACAATGAGCAGTTCTTC. Protein product: CASSQGLASSYNEQFF. V usage is TRBV6-2 or TRBV6-3 and J usage is TRBJ2-1; TRBD2 matches at 10 bases. This CDR3 comprises 16 residues. The ends lost 5 bases at V and 0 bases at J; junction bases unmatched: 4. CDR1 MNHEY and CDR2 SVGEGT come from the germline V gene.